This T cell receptor beta chain stems from a study of beta chain features in type 1 diabetes. General study findings and limits: Type 1 diabetes patients had moderately but significantly shorter TCRB CDR3s in all four CD4+ subsets.

Germline V gene data show CDR1 as SEHNR and CDR2 as FQNEAQ (reference sequence). V lost 1 base, J lost 0 bases, and 10 bases lay in between. CDR3 length: 16 residues. The sample holds a few counts of this clone. No antigen is known for it. Sequencing targeted expressed TCRB transcripts, as all isolated RNA had been reverse transcribed. The method was immunoSEQ multiplex PCR; TCRdb's version includes in-frame clones alone and lacks a portion of them. The data show a few hundred thousand clones, around a tenth seen once. The chain uses TRBV7-9 and TRBJ1-3; D is possibly TRBD1 (5 bases). Specimen: central memory CD4+ T cells from blood. The TCR comes from a man younger than 40 with type 1 diabetes. CDR3 DNA sequence: TGTGCCAGCAGCTTAGGGGGCCTCATCTCTGGAAACACCATATATTTT. Protein product: CASSLGGLISGNTIYF.